The 27 T cell receptor beta chains below all came from one sample that was sequenced in a study of T cells after yellow fever vaccination. TCRdb re-derived calls from the 5' RACE reads in MiXCR, one entry per CDR3 protein. The data contain 300,000 to 400,000 distinct CDR3 sequences, about 6% of them singletons. Sequenced here: PBMCs, sampled 5 days after the yellow fever booster vaccination. The receptor set was obtained from a man aged 25-45 years who received the YFV17D yellow fever vaccine.

At least ten counts were recorded for this clonotype. The J gene is TRBJ2-7, the V gene TRBV6-1; D may match TRBD1 or TRBD2 (6 bases each). Looked up from germline, CDR1 is MNHNS and CDR2 is SASEGT. The CDR3 runs to 14 residues. V lost 8 bases and J 4 bases, leaving 18 bases between the germline ends. The CDR3 DNA is TGTGCCAGCGGACAATCGCGGGACACTTACGAGCAGTACTTC. The encoded protein is CASGQSRDTYEQYF.

The chain recombines TRBV7-2 with TRBJ2-7; D is possibly TRBD1 (6 bases). V was cut by 5 bases and J by 4 bases, with 21 bases left in between. The CDR3 covers 16 residues. CDR1 is SGHTA, CDR2 FQGNSA, per germline. In nucleotides, the CDR3 is TGTGCCAGCAGCCCCCAGGGGCAGGGGAGTATGTACGAGCAGTACTTC. It encodes CASSPQGQGSMYEQYF.

This clonotype was counted ten times or more. The chain is built from TRBV1 and TRBJ2-1; the table assigns TRBD1, which was not confirmed against the DNA. TRBV1 is annotated as a pseudogene. There are 12 residues in the CDR3. In nucleotides, the CDR3 is TGCTCCCCGTGGGGGAAGATTCATGAGCAGTTCTTC. It yields the protein CSPWGKIHEQFF.

The chain carries TRBV20-1 and TRBJ1-1, with D possibly TRBD1 on 6 matching bases. The CDR3 loop spans 12 amino acids. Deletions cut 6 bases from V and 8 bases from J, with 16 bases between. Germline CDR1 reads DFQATT; CDR2 reads SNEGSKA (reference sequence). CDR3 in DNA: TGCAGTGCCGACGAGGGGGGATTGGAAGCTTTCTTT. Translating gives CSADEGGLEAFF.

CDR3 bases: TGCAGCGCCCGTCATCGGCAAGATGCAGATACGCAGTATTTT. Protein product: CSARHRQDADTQYF. The rearrangement links TRBV29-1 to TRBJ2-3; D remains unclear. The V and J ends lost 7 bases and 4 bases respectively, with 18 bases between them. CDR1 is SQVTM and CDR2 is ANQGSEA in the germline V gene. The CDR3 is 14 residues long.

The chain employs TRBV19 and TRBJ1-4; 10 bases are a match to TRBD1. The CDR3 has 16 residues. Per the germline V gene, CDR1 is LNHDA and CDR2 is SQIVND (reference sequence). V shed 5 bases, J shed 6 bases, and the junction held 9 bases outside the gene matches. CDR3 nucleotide sequence: TGTGCCAGTAGTTCTCCTTTCGGACAGGGGGATGAAAAACTGTTTTTT. It is translated as CASSSPFGQGDEKLFF.

This clonotype has a count of ten or more. J is TRBJ2-1 and V is TRBV29-1; unclear D gene. Trimming stripped 3 bases from V and 5 bases from J, with 14 bases between. CDR1 and CDR2 from the germline V gene are SQVTM and ANQGSEA. The CDR3 is made up of 14 amino acids. The CDR3: CSVDVGSGNNEQFF. CDR3 nucleotides: TGCAGCGTTGATGTGGGGTCCGGTAACAATGAGCAGTTCTTC.

This clonotype was detected a few times. This chain uses TRBV7-2 with TRBJ2-7, with D possibly matching TRBD2 (5 bases). Germline V lookup: CDR1 SGHTA, CDR2 FQGNSA. This CDR3 comprises 17 residues. Trimming left V 0 bases short and J 0 bases short, with 15 bases between. As DNA, the CDR3 is TGTGCCAGCAGCTTAGCTCCCTATAGCGTGAGCTCCTACGAGCAGTACTTC. Its protein product is CASSLAPYSVSSYEQYF.

This rearrangement joins TRBV12-3 or TRBV12-4 to TRBJ2-3; no clear D. Trimming took 6 bases from V and 1 from J, leaving 11 bases between them. The CDR3 runs 14 residues. The CDR3 sequence: CASRPARRTDTQYF. In DNA, the CDR3 is TGTGCCAGCAGACCCGCACGGCGCACAGATACGCAGTATTTT.

The chain is built from TRBV15 and TRBJ1-4; D not certain. This CDR3 has 18 amino acids. The germline V gene has CDR1 LNHNV and CDR2 YYDKDF (reference sequence). The V end was cut by 1 base, the J end by 2 bases, with 17 bases between. The CDR3 reads CATSRGGFSPLTNEKLFF. The CDR3 region has the DNA TGTGCCACCAGCAGAGGGGGATTTAGTCCCCTGACTAATGAAAAACTGTTTTTT.

This clonotype was observed a few times. J is TRBJ1-3 and V is TRBV7-2; D may be TRBD1 (5 bases). This CDR3 contains 16 residues. V was pared by 5 bases and J by 4 bases, with 18 bases between. Germline assignment: CDR1 SGHTA and CDR2 FQGNSA. The CDR3 sequence: CASSPLQVFLGNTIYF. DNA for the CDR3: TGTGCCAGCAGCCCCTTACAGGTTTTTTTGGGAAACACCATATATTTT.

The V and J genes are TRBV5-4 and TRBJ2-4; D is unresolved. Germline V gives CDR1 SGHNT, CDR2 YYREEE (reference sequence). Deletions cut 2 bases from V and 5 bases from J, with 11 bases between. There are 14 residues in the CDR3. The CDR3 sequence is CASSFSGQENIQYF. CDR3 DNA: TGTGCCAGCAGCTTTTCCGGGCAGGAAAACATTCAGTACTTC.

In its sample, this clonotype was seen many times. This chain uses TRBV7-3 with TRBJ2-5; 9 bases map to TRBD1. The CDR3 spans 14 residues. The V and J ends lost 5 bases and 5 bases, in that order; junction bases with no gene match: 6. CDR1 is SGHTA, CDR2 FQGTGA, per germline. The DNA for the CDR3 is TGTGCCAGCAGCCTACAGGGGGCGGGGGAGACCCAGTACTTC. It is translated as CASSLQGAGETQYF.

Ten or more counts support this clonotype. The chain links TRBV11-2 to TRBJ2-1; 9 positions agree with TRBD2. Germline loops: CDR1 SGHAT, CDR2 FQNNGV. This CDR3 has 16 residues. With 0 bases clipped from V and 7 bases from J, the junction kept 7 bases outside the gene matches. The CDR3 spells CASSLDLAGGLNEQFF. As DNA, the CDR3 is TGTGCCAGCAGCTTAGATCTCGCGGGAGGGTTAAATGAGCAGTTCTTC. Full variable domain (missing parts from reference TRBV11-2 and TRBJ2-1): EAGVAQSPRYKIIEKRQSVAFWCNPISGHATLYWYQQILGQGPKLLIQFQNNGVVDDSQLPKDRFSAERLKGVDSTLKIQPAKLEDSAVYLCASSLDLAGGLNEQFFGPGTRLTVL.

V usage is TRBV20-1 and J usage is TRBJ2-7; D tentatively reads TRBD1 or TRBD2 (5 bases each). V lost 1 base and J lost 2, with 6 bases in between. CDR3 length: 12 amino acids. The germline gives CDR1 DFQATT, CDR2 SNEGSKA (reference sequence). DNA of the CDR3: TGCAGTGCTAGAGGGGACGCCTACGAGCAGTACTTC. Translation gives CSARGDAYEQYF.

This clonotype was observed many times. The chain is built from TRBV7-9 and TRBJ1-2, with D unclear. This CDR3 is built from 12 residues. Trimming took off 6 bases at V and 4 bases at J, with 9 bases between the two ends. Germline V gives CDR1 SEHNR, CDR2 FQNEAQ (reference sequence). The CDR3 spells CASSSPGYGYTF. DNA of the CDR3: TGTGCCAGCAGTTCCCCCGGCTATGGCTACACCTTC.

At least ten counts were recorded for this clonotype. The chain carries TRBV4-3 and TRBJ2-7, with unresolved D. This CDR3 comprises 15 residues. V dropped 2 bases and J dropped 1 base, with 12 bases sitting between them. The germline V gene has CDR1 LGHNA and CDR2 YSLEER. The CDR3 DNA reads TGCGCCAGCAGCCAAATGTCGGGCCCTTCCTACGAGCAGTACTTC. It is translated as CASSQMSGPSYEQYF.

The chain recombines TRBV4-3 with TRBJ2-3; the match to TRBD2 covers 9 bases. CDR3 length: 16 residues. Trimming cost V 0 bases and J 7 bases; bases outside gene matches: 8. Germline loops: CDR1 LGHNA, CDR2 YSLEER. The CDR3 DNA sequence: TGCGCCAGCAGCCAAGATAGGTTAGCGGGAGCAAATACGCAGTATTTT. Its translation is CASSQDRLAGANTQYF.

At least ten counts were recorded for this clonotype. The chain joins TRBV7-9 to TRBJ1-2, with D unclear. Germline CDR1 SEHNR, CDR2 FQNEAQ (reference sequence). This CDR3 is 13 amino acids long. The V end was cut by 5 bases, the J end by 5 bases, with 12 bases between. The CDR3 region has the DNA TGTGCCAGCAGCCTCCTGAAACAGTATGGCTACACCTTC. Translation gives CASSLLKQYGYTF. Full variable domain (remainder filled in from reference TRBV7-9 and TRBJ1-2): DTGVSQNPRHKITKRGQNVTFRCDPISEHNRLYWYRQTLGQGPEFLTYFQNEAQLEKSRLLSDRFSAERPKGSFSTLEIQRTEQGDSAMYLCASSLLKQYGYTFGSGTRLTVV.

The chain links TRBV27 to TRBJ1-6; maybe TRBD1 (5 bases). V was shortened by 3 bases and J by 0 bases, with 9 bases between the two germline ends. Germline-derived CDR1 and CDR2 are MNHEY and SMNVEV (reference sequence). The CDR3 extends over 16 amino acids. DNA for the CDR3: TGTGCCAGCAGTTTCTGGGGGGACTCCTATAATTCACCCCTCCACTTT. This gives the protein CASSFWGDSYNSPLHF.

This chain joins TRBV20-1 and TRBJ1-5; 8 bases align to TRBD1. J was trimmed by 5 bases and V by 6 bases; bases with no gene match: 12. This CDR3 has 15 amino acids. Germline loops: CDR1 DFQATT, CDR2 SNEGSKA (reference sequence). The CDR3 DNA is TGCAGTGCAAAGCCGGACAGGGATGCCTATCAGCCCCAGCATTTT. Encoded protein: CSAKPDRDAYQPQHF.

This clonotype has a handful of counts. The V gene is TRBV4-3, the J gene TRBJ2-2, with D perhaps matching TRBD1 (6 bases). V lost 5 bases, J lost 1 base, and 17 bases lay in between. Germline CDR1 LGHNA, CDR2 YSLEER. CDR3 size: 17 residues. CDR3 DNA: TGCGCCAGCAGCTATTATCCAGGGGCGCAGAACACCGGGGAGCTGTTTTTT. Its translation is CASSYYPGAQNTGELFF.

This clonotype was counted at least ten times. The chain links TRBV7-2 to TRBJ2-1, with 12 positions matching TRBD2. The CDR3 totals 16 residues. From germline, CDR1 is SGHTA and CDR2 FQGNSA. J gave up 10 bases and V 5 bases, and 12 bases lay outside the gene matches. The DNA for the CDR3 is TGTGCCAGCAGCCTCGCTAGCGGGAGGGCACTTGGGGAGCAGTTCTTC. Amino acids: CASSLASGRALGEQFF.

This clonotype was counted between two and nine times. This rearrangement joins TRBV5-4 to TRBJ2-5; no clear D. Germline V lookup: CDR1 SGHNT, CDR2 YYREEE (reference sequence). The CDR3 contains 16 residues. The V end lost 1 base, the J end lost 0 bases, and 13 bases lay between the germline ends. In nucleotides, the CDR3 is TGTGCCAGCAGCTTGATAAATAGGGCTAACCAAGAGACCCAGTACTTC. It is translated as CASSLINRANQETQYF.

This clonotype was counted only a few times. V gene TRBV19 combines with J gene TRBJ2-5, with 7 bases lining up with TRBD1. Per germline, CDR1 LNHDA and CDR2 SQIVND (reference sequence). V lost 8 bases and J lost 5; bases outside the gene matches: 5. The CDR3 spans 12 residues. Here the CDR3 reads CASSDRRETQYF. The CDR3 DNA reads TGTGCCAGTTCGGACAGGCGGGAGACCCAGTACTTC. Combining the CDR3 with reference TRBV19 and TRBJ2-5 gives the whole variable domain DGGITQSPKYLFRKEGQNVTLSCEQNLNHDAMYWYRQDPGQGLRLIYYSQIVNDFQKGDIAEGYSVSREKKESFPLTVTSAQKNPTAFYLCASSDRRETQYFGPGTRLLVL.

This sequence joins TRBV5-5 and TRBJ2-3; the D is unclear. The CDR3 has 12 residues. The ends were cut back, 1 base at V and 5 bases at J, with 5 bases in the middle. CDR1 SGHKS and CDR2 YYEKEE come from the germline V gene (reference sequence). The CDR3 sequence: CASSLWIDTQYF. The CDR3, as DNA: TGTGCCAGCAGCTTGTGGATAGATACGCAGTATTTT.

This clonotype has only one observation. Germline and junction disagree at one end, which may indicate a read error. The V call is TRBV6-5, the J call TRBJ2-4, with unresolved D. The CDR3 sequence is 15 residues long. The V gene's germline CDR1 is MNHEY and CDR2 SVGAGI. The CDR3 DNA follows: TGTGCCAGCAGTTCCCCAGAAATAGCCAAAAACATTCCGTACTTC. Its protein is CASSSPEIAKNIPYF.